The T cell receptor (beta chain) described here comes from a study of blood T cell repertoires in COVID-19 (dated by TCRdb to between 2020 and 2021). Context from the whole study: Samples from collaborators originated in the United States, Italy and Spain and spanned both the acute and convalescent phases of COVID-19. Where available, HLA class I and class II types were taken from metadata supplied by the sample provider and were not determined by assay-based typing. Deeply sampled blood TCRbeta repertoires from subjects exposed to, actively infected with, or recovered from COVID-19 were included in the dataset. The sample metadata nearly always contained a de-identified subject ID, COVID-19 status, age in years and sex. The material from the prospective study consisted of cDNA or gDNA derived from T cells, B-cell-depleted T cells, or PBMCs. The samples were drawn from the first 160 participants of the ongoing ImmuneRACE study and from over 950 subjects provided by 6 global collaborators. The repertoires were made available in a free public database intended to serve as a resource for research on the immune response to SARS-CoV-2. Overall study outcomes, separate from this receptor: Clinical and demographic metadata were provided uncurated, with the amount varying by source and participant.

The CDR1 and CDR2 encoded by the germline V gene are MNHEY and SVGEGT. The CDR3 spans 17 residues, from the cysteine through the phenylalanine. Kept here is only the CDR3 DNA, which spans 51 bases and is read in frame from base 1. V lost 3 bases and J lost 1 base; the stretch between them is 16 bases long. In regard to this clone: What antigen it recognizes has not been identified. Per-base quality was not reported, and no clone a single base away is much larger than it.

TCRbeta CDR3 regions were amplified from genomic DNA using the immunoSEQ Assay, a bias-controlled multiplex PCR. The published analysis was carried out like this. The number of nucleated cells in each sample was estimated from the amplification of reference gene primers within the assay. To quantify the absolute abundance of each unique TCRbeta CDR3 rearrangement, sequence reads were collapsed and filtered. For each sample, productive Simpson clonality was calculated as the square root of Simpson's diversity index across productive rearrangements. TCRdb retrieved this table from immuneACCESS and kept in-frame rearrangements only. Not all clones are present; in checked studies, unresolved V genes account for under half, and no reason is known for the remainder. V, J and clone size were drawn from that table, and D and trimming were deduced from the DNA. For this sample there are under 300,000 clones; approximately 84% appear just once. Over 1.1% of the sample is held by the ten biggest clonotypes.

At one collaborating source in Seattle, patients were enrolled during active infection and were followed longitudinally through the course of disease. Whole blood was collected in K2EDTA tubes by collaborating institutions according to the institutions' own protocols. For TCRbeta analysis, collaborators shipped samples as frozen whole blood, isolated PBMCs, or DNA extracted from either of those sample types. Sequencing was done on a sample of peripheral blood. This clonotype was sampled from a human donor with COVID-19, enrolled during active disease. The donor label of this sample is uncertain. This chain joins TRBV6-2 or TRBV6-3 to TRBJ1-5, with no reliable assignment of the D segment. The nucleotide sequence reads TGTGCCAGCAGTTATCGAACACCCTTCTGGAGCAATCAGCCCCAGCATTTT. The encoded protein is CASSYRTPFWSNQPQHF.